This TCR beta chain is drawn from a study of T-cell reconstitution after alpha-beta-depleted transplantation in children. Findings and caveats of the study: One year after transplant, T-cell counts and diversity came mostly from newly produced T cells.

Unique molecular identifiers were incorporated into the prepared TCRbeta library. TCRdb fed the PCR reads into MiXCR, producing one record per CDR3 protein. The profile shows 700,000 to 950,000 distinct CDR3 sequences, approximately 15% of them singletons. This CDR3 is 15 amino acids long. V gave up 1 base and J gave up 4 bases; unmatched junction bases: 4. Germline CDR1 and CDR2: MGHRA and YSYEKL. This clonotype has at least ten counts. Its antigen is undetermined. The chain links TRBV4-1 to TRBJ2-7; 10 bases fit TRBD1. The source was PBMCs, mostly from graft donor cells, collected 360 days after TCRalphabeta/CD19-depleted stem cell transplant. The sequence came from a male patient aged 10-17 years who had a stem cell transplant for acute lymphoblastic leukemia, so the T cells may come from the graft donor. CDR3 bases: TGCGCCAGCAGCCAAGGACAGGGGGCAGGGTACGAGCAGTACTTC. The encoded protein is CASSQGQGAGYEQYF.